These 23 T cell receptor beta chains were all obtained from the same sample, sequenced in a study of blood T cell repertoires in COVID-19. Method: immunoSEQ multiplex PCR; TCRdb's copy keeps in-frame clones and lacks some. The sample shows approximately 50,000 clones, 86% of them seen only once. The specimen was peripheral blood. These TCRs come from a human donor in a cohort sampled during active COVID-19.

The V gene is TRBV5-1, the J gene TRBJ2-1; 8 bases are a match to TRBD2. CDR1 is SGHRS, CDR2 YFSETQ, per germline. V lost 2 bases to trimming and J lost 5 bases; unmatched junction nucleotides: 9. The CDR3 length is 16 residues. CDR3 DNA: TGCGCCAGCAGCTTCGACCTAGCGGGCGGGGACAATGAGCAGTTCTTC. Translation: CASSFDLAGGDNEQFF.

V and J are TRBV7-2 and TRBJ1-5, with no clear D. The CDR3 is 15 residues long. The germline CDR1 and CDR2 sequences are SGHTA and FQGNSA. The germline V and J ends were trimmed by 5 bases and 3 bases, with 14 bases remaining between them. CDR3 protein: CASSPTGGNNQPQHF. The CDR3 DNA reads TGTGCCAGCAGCCCCACCGGAGGGAACAATCAGCCCCAGCATTTT.

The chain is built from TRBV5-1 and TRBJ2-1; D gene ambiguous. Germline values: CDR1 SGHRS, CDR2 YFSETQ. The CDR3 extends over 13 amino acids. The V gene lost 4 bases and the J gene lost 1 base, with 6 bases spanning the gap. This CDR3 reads CASSGQSYNEQFF. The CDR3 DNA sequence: TGCGCCAGCAGCGGCCAATCCTACAATGAGCAGTTCTTC.

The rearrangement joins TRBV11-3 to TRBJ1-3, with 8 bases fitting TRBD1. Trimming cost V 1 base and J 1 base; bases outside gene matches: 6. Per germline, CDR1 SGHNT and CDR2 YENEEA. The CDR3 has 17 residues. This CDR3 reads CASSLGHRGKSGNTIYF. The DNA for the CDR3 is TGTGCCAGCAGCTTAGGTCACAGGGGGAAATCTGGAAACACCATATATTTT.

CDR3 DNA sequence: TGTGCCAGCAGCTTGGGACAGAAGGGGGCCGAGCAGTACTTC. Protein: CASSLGQKGAEQYF. The chain joins TRBV5-6 to TRBJ2-7, with 7 nucleotides matching TRBD1. CDR3 length equals 14 residues. From germline, CDR1 is SGHDT and CDR2 YYEEEE. V shed 0 bases and J 6 bases; nucleotides not matched to a gene: 6.

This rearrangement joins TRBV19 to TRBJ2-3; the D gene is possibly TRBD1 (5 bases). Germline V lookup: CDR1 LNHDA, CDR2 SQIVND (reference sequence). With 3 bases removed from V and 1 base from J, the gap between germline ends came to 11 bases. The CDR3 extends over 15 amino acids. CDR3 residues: CASSISTGGTDTQYF. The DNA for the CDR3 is TGTGCCAGTAGTATCTCAACAGGAGGCACAGATACGCAGTATTTT.

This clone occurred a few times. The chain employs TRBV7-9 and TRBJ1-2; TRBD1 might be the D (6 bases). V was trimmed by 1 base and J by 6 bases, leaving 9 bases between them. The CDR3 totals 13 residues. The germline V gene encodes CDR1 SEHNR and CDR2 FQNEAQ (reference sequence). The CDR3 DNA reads TGTGCCAGCAGCTTAGTGGCAGGGGATGGCTACACCTTC. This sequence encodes CASSLVAGDGYTF.

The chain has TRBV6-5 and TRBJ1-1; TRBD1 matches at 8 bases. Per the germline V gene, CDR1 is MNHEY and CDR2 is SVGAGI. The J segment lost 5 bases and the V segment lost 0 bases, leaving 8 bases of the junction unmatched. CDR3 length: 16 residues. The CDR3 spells CASSYSKPGGLTEAFF. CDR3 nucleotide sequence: TGTGCCAGCAGTTACTCGAAGCCAGGGGGCCTGACTGAAGCTTTCTTT.

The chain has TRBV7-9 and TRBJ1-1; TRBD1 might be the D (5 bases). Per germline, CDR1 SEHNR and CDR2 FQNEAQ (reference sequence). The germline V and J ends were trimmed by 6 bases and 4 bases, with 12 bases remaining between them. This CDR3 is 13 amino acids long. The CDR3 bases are TGTGCCAGCAGTCCGCGGGGGGGCACTGAAGCTTTCTTT. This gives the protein CASSPRGGTEAFF.

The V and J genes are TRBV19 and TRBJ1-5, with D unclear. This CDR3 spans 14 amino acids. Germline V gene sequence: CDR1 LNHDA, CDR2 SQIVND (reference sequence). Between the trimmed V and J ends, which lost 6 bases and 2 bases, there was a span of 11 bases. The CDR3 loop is CASSSLRGNQPQHF. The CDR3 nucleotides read TGTGCCAGTAGCTCCCTCCGGGGCAATCAGCCCCAGCATTTT. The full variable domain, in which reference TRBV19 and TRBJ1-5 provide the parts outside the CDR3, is DGGITQSPKYLFRKEGQNVTLSCEQNLNHDAMYWYRQDPGQGLRLIYYSQIVNDFQKGDIAEGYSVSREKKESFPLTVTSAQKNPTAFYLCASSSLRGNQPQHFGDGTRLSIL.

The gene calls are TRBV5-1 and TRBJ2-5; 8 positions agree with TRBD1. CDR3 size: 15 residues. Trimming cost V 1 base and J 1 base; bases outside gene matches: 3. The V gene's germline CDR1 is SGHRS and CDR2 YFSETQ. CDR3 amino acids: CASSLTGQGQETQYF. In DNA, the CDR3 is TGCGCCAGCAGCTTGACCGGACAGGGCCAAGAGACCCAGTACTTC.

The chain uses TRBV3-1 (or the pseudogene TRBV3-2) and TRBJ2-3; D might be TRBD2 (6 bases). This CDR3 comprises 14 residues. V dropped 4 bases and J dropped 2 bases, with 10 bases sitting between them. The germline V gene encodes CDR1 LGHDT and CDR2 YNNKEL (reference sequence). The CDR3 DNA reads TGTGCCAGCAGCCCGGGAGCCAACACAGATACGCAGTATTTT. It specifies CASSPGANTDTQYF.

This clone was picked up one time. CDR3 amino acids: CASGLARQSSSYNEQFF. The CDR3 region has the DNA TGTGCTAGTGGTTTGGCGAGACAGAGTTCCTCCTACAATGAGCAGTTCTTC. J is TRBJ2-1 and V is TRBV12-5; D possibly corresponds to TRBD1 (5 bases). The CDR3 is made up of 17 amino acids. In germline, CDR1 is LGHNT, CDR2 FRNRAP. V was clipped by 1 base and J by 0 bases, with 13 bases between them.

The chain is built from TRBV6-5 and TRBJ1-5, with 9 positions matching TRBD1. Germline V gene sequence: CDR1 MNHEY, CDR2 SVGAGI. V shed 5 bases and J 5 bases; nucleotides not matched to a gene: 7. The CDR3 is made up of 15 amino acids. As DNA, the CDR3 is TGTGCCAGCAGTCTCTCAGGGACAGGGTATCAGCCCCAGCATTTT. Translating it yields CASSLSGTGYQPQHF.

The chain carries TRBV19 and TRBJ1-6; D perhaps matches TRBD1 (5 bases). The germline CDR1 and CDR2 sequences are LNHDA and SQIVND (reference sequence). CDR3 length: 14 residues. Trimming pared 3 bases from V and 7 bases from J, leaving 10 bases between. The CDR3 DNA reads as TGTGCCAGTAGTATTGACAGTAGGAATTCACCCCTCCACTTT. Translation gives CASSIDSRNSPLHF.

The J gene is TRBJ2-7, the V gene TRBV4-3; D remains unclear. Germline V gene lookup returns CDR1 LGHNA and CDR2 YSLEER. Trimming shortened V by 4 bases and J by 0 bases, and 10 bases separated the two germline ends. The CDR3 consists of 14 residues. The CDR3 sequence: CASSPDTISYEQYF. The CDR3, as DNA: TGCGCCAGCAGCCCCGACACCATCTCCTACGAGCAGTACTTC.

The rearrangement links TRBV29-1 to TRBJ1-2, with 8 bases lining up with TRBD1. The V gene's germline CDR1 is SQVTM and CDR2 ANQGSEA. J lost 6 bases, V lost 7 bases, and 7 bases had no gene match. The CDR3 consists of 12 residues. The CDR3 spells CSAMTGENGYTF. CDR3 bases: TGCAGCGCAATGACAGGGGAGAATGGCTACACCTTC.

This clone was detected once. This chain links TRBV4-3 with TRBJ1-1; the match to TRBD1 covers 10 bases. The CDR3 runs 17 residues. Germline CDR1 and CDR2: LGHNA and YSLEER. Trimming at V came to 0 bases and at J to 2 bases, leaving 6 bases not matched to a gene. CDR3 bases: TGCGCCAGCAGCCAAGATCGGGCGACAGGGGGCAACACTGAAGCTTTCTTT. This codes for CASSQDRATGGNTEAFF.

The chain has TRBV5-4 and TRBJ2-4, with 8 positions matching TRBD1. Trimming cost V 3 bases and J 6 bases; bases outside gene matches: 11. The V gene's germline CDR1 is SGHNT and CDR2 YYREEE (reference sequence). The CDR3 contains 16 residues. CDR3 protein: CASSSGTGQGGNIQYF. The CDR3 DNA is TGTGCCAGCAGCTCGGGAACAGGACAGGGTGGAAACATTCAGTACTTC.

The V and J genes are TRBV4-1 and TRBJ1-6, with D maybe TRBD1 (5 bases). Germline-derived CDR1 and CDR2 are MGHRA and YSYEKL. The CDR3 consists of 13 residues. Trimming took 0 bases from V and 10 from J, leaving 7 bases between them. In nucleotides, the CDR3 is TGCGCCAGCAGCCAAGATTGGGGCTCACCCCTCCACTTT. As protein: CASSQDWGSPLHF.

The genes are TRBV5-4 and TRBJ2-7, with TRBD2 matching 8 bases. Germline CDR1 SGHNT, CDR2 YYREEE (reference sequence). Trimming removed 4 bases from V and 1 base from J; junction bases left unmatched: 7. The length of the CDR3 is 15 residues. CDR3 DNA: TGTGCCAGCAGCCCCTCTAGCGGGCATTCCTACGAGCAGTACTTC. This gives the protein CASSPSSGHSYEQYF.

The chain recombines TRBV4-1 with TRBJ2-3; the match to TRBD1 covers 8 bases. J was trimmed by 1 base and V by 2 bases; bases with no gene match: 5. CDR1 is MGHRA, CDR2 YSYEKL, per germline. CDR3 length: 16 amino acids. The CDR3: CASSQPGQGGTDTQYF. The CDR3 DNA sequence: TGCGCCAGCAGCCAACCCGGACAGGGAGGCACAGATACGCAGTATTTT.

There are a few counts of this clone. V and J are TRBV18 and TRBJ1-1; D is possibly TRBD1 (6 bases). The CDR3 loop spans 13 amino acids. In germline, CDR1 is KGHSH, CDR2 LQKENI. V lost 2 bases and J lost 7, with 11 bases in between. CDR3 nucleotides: TGTGCCAGCTCACCAAGGGGGAGTGTTGAAGCTTTCTTT. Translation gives CASSPRGSVEAFF.